Below, one T cell receptor beta chain is given with its context. Clones were sequenced by immunoSEQ multiplex PCR, and TCRdb holds only the in-frame ones, with some missing. This sample has under 850,000 clones, with around nine tenths found just once. This specimen belongs to a study of shared T cell receptors in the human thymus. This sample was shared with a second study, whose subject was human thymus T cells.

The sequence derives from a boy in the first two years of life with a congenital heart defect. Sequenced: thymocytes.

This CDR3 is CASSLSPAGIQETQYF. In DNA form, the CDR3 reads TGTGCCAGCAGCTTAAGTCCGGCAGGCATCCAAGAGACCCAGTACTTC. The rearrangement joins TRBV5-6 to TRBJ2-5; D unclear. Trimming cost V 2 bases and J 1 base, with 15 bases left between them. Germline V lookup: CDR1 SGHDT, CDR2 YYEEEE. The CDR3 length is 16 residues.